This T cell receptor (beta chain) was observed in a study of T cell responses to AZD1222 COVID-19 vaccine. In regard to this clone: Its antigen is still unknown.

Germline V CDR1 and CDR2: SEHNR, FQNEAQ (reference sequence). The V gene lost 9 bases and the J gene lost 6 bases, with 12 bases spanning the gap. The CDR3 length is 12 residues. The table came from immunoSEQ multiplex PCR; TCRdb's copy has only in-frame clones and leaves some out. The sample comprises fewer than 200,000 clones, roughly 92% of which are singletons, and 1.6% rests with the top ten. General study points: Vaccine-associated CD4 TCRs ranged over spike, dominating at 160-218 and 743-854. Only 6 or 7 AZD1222 recipients tested seropositive at baseline.

This chain links TRBV7-9 with TRBJ1-3, with a tentative D call TRBD1 (5 bases). The source of this sequence is an adult in good health. The material was peripheral blood, obtained on day 0 of AZD1222 vaccination. CDR3 nucleotide sequence: TGTGCCAGTCGGGGCGCGGAAAACACCATATATTTT. This encodes CASRGAENTIYF.